A single sample gave rise to the 18 T cell receptor beta chains below, sequenced in a study of blood T cell repertoires in COVID-19 (dated by TCRdb to the early 2020s). The method behind the library was the immunoSEQ multiplex PCR assay. TCRdb carries this immuneACCESS record with in-frame sequences only. Its versions omit some clonotypes, under half of them owing to an unresolved V gene in the studies checked, with the rest unexplained. The sample profile shows roughly 400,000 clones; about 90% of them were found once. The leading ten clones occupy about 0.63% of the sample. Material: PBMCs or T cells enriched from blood (not recorded which). The origin of the receptors is a man in his late teens or twenties who had recovered from COVID-19.

This clone has a single count. The chain employs TRBV30 and TRBJ1-2, with 8 bases aligning to TRBD1. This CDR3 has 12 residues. With 3 bases clipped from V and 7 bases from J, the junction kept 4 bases outside the gene matches. Germline V gives CDR1 GTSNPN, CDR2 SVGIG (reference sequence). CDR3 amino acids: CAWRSDRAGYTF. The CDR3 DNA reads TGTGCCTGGAGGTCGGACAGGGCTGGCTACACCTTC.

This chain links TRBV23-1 with TRBJ1-1; 8 nucleotides align to TRBD1. TRBV23-1 has ORF status, its function being uncertain. V shed 4 bases and J 2 bases; nucleotides not matched to a gene: 9. The CDR3 loop spans 16 amino acids. CDR3 DNA sequence: TGCGCCAGCAGTCCTGCCGGACAGGGACAAAACACTGAAGCTTTCTTT. This gives the protein CASSPAGQGQNTEAFF.

This clone came up a few times. The chain links TRBV10-2 to TRBJ1-1, with D possibly TRBD1 on 6 matching bases. CDR3 length: 15 amino acids. The V gene's germline CDR1 is WSHSY and CDR2 SAAADI. Trimming removed 5 bases at V and 4 bases at J, with 17 bases between. Here the CDR3 DNA reads TGCGCCAGCAGTTGGACACAGGGCCACGGCACTGAAGCTTTCTTT. It is translated as CASSWTQGHGTEAFF.

This chain links TRBV19 with TRBJ1-5; 9 positions match TRBD1. The germline CDR1 and CDR2 sequences are LNHDA and SQIVND (reference sequence). V lost 6 bases, J lost 6 bases, and 9 bases stayed unmatched. CDR3 length: 15 residues. CDR3 protein: CASSPWDRAFQPQHF. CDR3 DNA sequence: TGTGCCAGTAGCCCATGGGACAGGGCGTTTCAGCCCCAGCATTTT. The full variable domain, rest sourced from reference TRBV19 and TRBJ1-5, is DGGITQSPKYLFRKEGQNVTLSCEQNLNHDAMYWYRQDPGQGLRLIYYSQIVNDFQKGDIAEGYSVSREKKESFPLTVTSAQKNPTAFYLCASSPWDRAFQPQHFGDGTRLSIL.

J is TRBJ1-5 and V is TRBV12-3 or TRBV12-4; no firm D call. The CDR3 covers 13 residues. V was trimmed by 2 bases and J by 4 bases, leaving 6 bases between them. The CDR3 reads CASSLSQNQPQHF. The CDR3 nucleotides read TGTGCCAGCAGTTTATCCCAGAATCAGCCCCAGCATTTT.

The chain combines TRBV12-3 or TRBV12-4 with TRBJ2-3, with D possibly matching TRBD2 (5 bases). The V end lost 8 bases, the J end lost 4 bases, and 7 bases lay between the germline ends. The CDR3 totals 11 residues. The CDR3 reads CASGRADTQYF. Here the CDR3 DNA reads TGTGCCAGCGGGCGGGCAGATACGCAGTATTTT.

The J gene is TRBJ2-1, the V gene TRBV3-1 (or the pseudogene TRBV3-2); 8 bases match TRBD2. This CDR3 contains 14 residues. The germline gives CDR1 LGHDT, CDR2 YNNKEL (reference sequence). J lost 4 bases, V lost 5 bases, and 4 bases had no gene match. DNA of the CDR3: TGTGCCAGCAGCTTTCGCGGGGGGTACAATGAGCAGTTCTTC. It translates to CASSFRGGYNEQFF.

This clone was observed a few times. The chain joins TRBV2 to TRBJ2-2, with 7 bases identical to TRBD2. CDR1 is SNHLY, CDR2 FYNNEI, per germline. There are 13 residues in the CDR3. V gave up 5 bases and J gave up 6 bases; unmatched junction bases: 3. The chain's CDR3 is CASSLGGSGELFF. Here the CDR3 DNA reads TGTGCCAGCAGTCTCGGGGGGTCCGGGGAGCTGTTTTTT.

This chain joins TRBV27 and TRBJ1-3; tentative D call: TRBD1 (6 bases). CDR3 length equals 14 residues. Trimming took 6 bases from V and 7 from J, leaving 16 bases between them. Germline-derived CDR1 and CDR2 are MNHEY and SMNVEV (reference sequence). Written as DNA, the CDR3 is TGTGCCAGCAGCCCTTCGGGGGGCTGGAACACCATATATTTT. Its protein is CASSPSGGWNTIYF.

The chain joins TRBV3-1 (or the pseudogene TRBV3-2) to TRBJ2-1; 10 bases align to TRBD2. Germline V CDR1 and CDR2: LGHDT, YNNKEL (reference sequence). There are 18 residues in the CDR3. J gave up 5 bases and V 0 bases, and 10 bases lay outside the gene matches. For the CDR3, the DNA is TGTGCCAGCAGCCAAGATTGGGCAGCGGGGGGGCCCCACAATGAGCAGTTCTTC. It is translated as CASSQDWAAGGPHNEQFF.

The chain employs TRBV23-1 and TRBJ2-5; D is unresolved. TRBV23-1 is identified as an open reading frame with a role that is uncertain. The CDR3 loop spans 16 amino acids. V lost 7 bases and J lost 0, with 18 bases in between. CDR3: CASIRFGWPYQETQYF. In DNA form, the CDR3 reads TGCGCCAGCATACGATTTGGTTGGCCATACCAAGAGACCCAGTACTTC.

The V call is TRBV3-1 (or the pseudogene TRBV3-2), the J call TRBJ1-4, with D maybe TRBD1 (5 bases). Trimming shortened V by 0 bases and J by 8 bases, and 13 bases separated the two germline ends. Germline V gene sequence: CDR1 LGHDT, CDR2 YNNKEL (reference sequence). CDR3 length: 15 amino acids. CDR3 nucleotide sequence: TGTGCCAGCAGCCAAGATAAGGGGAAAGGGGAAAAACTGTTTTTT. This codes for CASSQDKGKGEKLFF.

The chain employs TRBV9 and TRBJ1-6; 7 bases align to TRBD1. The CDR3 is 13 amino acids. Germline V gene lookup returns CDR1 SGDLS and CDR2 YYNGEE. Germline trimming cut 4 bases from V and 13 bases from J; bases unmatched to any gene: 8. CDR3 residues: CASSFSGGQPLHF. The DNA for the CDR3 is TGTGCCAGCAGCTTCTCAGGGGGACAGCCCCTCCACTTT.

About this clone itself: The DNA is omitted, as the CDR3 cannot be located on it reliably, and the CDR3 follows TCRdb's listing. This chain joins TRBV19 and TRBJ1-2; the table names TRBD1, a call not compared with the DNA. The CDR3 sequence runs 14 residues, both termini included. In germline, CDR1 is LNHDA, CDR2 SQIVND (reference sequence). CDR3 sequence: CASILADSNYGYTF.

The chain carries TRBV29-1 and TRBJ2-1; D is unclear. This CDR3 is 12 amino acids long. Trimming took 3 bases from V and 3 from J, leaving 6 bases between them. From germline, CDR1 is SQVTM and CDR2 ANQGSEA. The CDR3 region is CSVEGVYNEQFF. CDR3 sequence (DNA): TGCAGCGTTGAGGGCGTCTACAATGAGCAGTTCTTC.

This clone was counted a single time. This chain connects TRBV24-1 to TRBJ1-1; perhaps TRBD1 as D (5 bases). CDR3 size: 12 residues. With 4 bases removed from V and 7 bases from J, the gap between germline ends came to 9 bases. The germline V gene has CDR1 KGHDR and CDR2 SFDVKD. The CDR3: CATSEGRGEAFF. In DNA, the CDR3 is TGTGCCACCAGTGAGGGAAGGGGTGAAGCTTTCTTT.

The chain carries TRBV11-2 and TRBJ1-1, with TRBD1 matching 7 bases. The germline V gene has CDR1 SGHAT and CDR2 FQNNGV. After removal of 2 bases from V and 0 bases from J, the junction contained 9 bases not matched to a gene. CDR3 length: 17 residues. The CDR3 sequence is CASSLMTGINMNTEAFF. Here the CDR3 DNA reads TGTGCCAGCAGCTTAATGACAGGGATCAACATGAACACTGAAGCTTTCTTT.

CDR3 amino acids: CASRINQGDEQYF. The CDR3 DNA sequence: TGTGCCAGCAGGATCAATCAGGGCGACGAGCAGTACTTC. This sequence joins TRBV27 and TRBJ2-7; D perhaps matches TRBD1 (5 bases). The CDR3 has 13 amino acids. V lost 6 bases to trimming and J lost 5 bases, with 14 bases between them. CDR1 is MNHEY, CDR2 SMNVEV, per germline (reference sequence).